These 18 T cell receptor beta chains share one sample of origin, sequenced in a study of T-cell reconstitution after alpha-beta-depleted transplantation in children. TCRbeta library preparation incorporated unique molecular identifiers. Each CDR3 protein is one row after TCRdb ran MiXCR on the PCR reads. This table has 350,000 to 500,000 distinct CDR3 sequences, about 40% appearing once. The specimen comprised PBMCs, sampled before TCRalphabeta/CD19-depleted stem cell transplant. These receptors were collected from a girl aged 2-10 years with aplastic anemia, due to receive a stem cell transplant.

This chain joins TRBV2 and TRBJ2-5, with D perhaps matching TRBD1 (6 bases). The germline V and J ends were trimmed by 6 bases and 4 bases, with 12 bases remaining between them. The CDR3 contains 13 residues. CDR1 and CDR2 from the germline V gene are SNHLY and FYNNEI. DNA for the CDR3: TGTGCCAGCAGCGACCGAGGGGGAGAGACCCAGTACTTC. Encoded protein: CASSDRGGETQYF.

The chain links TRBV7-9 to TRBJ1-6; D gene unclear. The V end lost 0 bases, the J end lost 10 bases, and 7 bases lay between the germline ends. The CDR3 extends over 13 amino acids. Germline CDR1 and CDR2: SEHNR and FQNEAQ (reference sequence). CDR3 protein: CASSLAPDSPLHF. The CDR3, as DNA: TGTGCCAGCAGCTTAGCGCCGGACTCACCCCTCCACTTT.

This sequence joins TRBV2 and TRBJ2-7, with TRBD1 as a possible D gene (6 bases). With 6 bases removed from V and 11 bases from J, the gap between germline ends came to 23 bases. The CDR3 has 14 residues. Looked up from germline, CDR1 is SNHLY and CDR2 is FYNNEI. The chain's CDR3 is CASRHSGQGTTKYF. CDR3 DNA sequence: TGTGCCAGCAGGCACTCGGGACAAGGGACGACCAAGTACTTC.

This clonotype was seen at least ten times. This CDR3 is CASSYGVYEQYF. DNA for the CDR3: TGTGCCAGCAGTTATGGGGTCTACGAGCAGTACTTC. The V and J genes are TRBV6-1 and TRBJ2-7; D is unclear. The V gene's germline CDR1 is MNHNS and CDR2 SASEGT. V was cut by 5 bases and J by 3 bases, with 8 bases left in between. CDR3 length equals 12 residues.

As concerns this clonotype: A much larger clone is a single base away; this may be a read error. The CDR3 ends on some other residue instead of the conserved phenylalanine or tryptophan, so this is likely a read error. The V gene is TRBV29-1, the J gene TRBJ2-1, with D possibly being TRBD1 (6 bases). The germline V gene encodes CDR1 SQVTM and CDR2 ANQGSEA. Trimming cost V 6 bases and J 0 bases, with 18 bases left between them. The CDR3 spans 16 residues. The CDR3: CSVRGAQESSYNEQFL. CDR3 nucleotide sequence: TGCAGCGTCAGGGGCGCGCAGGAGAGCTCCTACAATGAGCAGTTCCTC.

The genes are TRBV20-1 and TRBJ2-1; 8 bases are a match to TRBD2. Germline trimming cut 0 bases from V and 4 bases from J; bases unmatched to any gene: 14. CDR1 and CDR2 from the germline V gene are DFQATT and SNEGSKA (reference sequence). The CDR3 is made up of 18 amino acids. CDR3 DNA: TGCAGTGCTAGAGATGGGAGGACGCTAGCGGGCCGATACAATGAGCAGTTCTTC. It specifies CSARDGRTLAGRYNEQFF.

The chain is built from TRBV20-1 and TRBJ2-1; D is perhaps TRBD2 (5 bases). CDR3 length equals 14 residues. Trimming removed 6 bases from V and 6 bases from J, with 18 bases in between. Germline CDR1 and CDR2: DFQATT and SNEGSKA (reference sequence). CDR3 protein: CSAFKSGLFNEQFF. Written as DNA, the CDR3 is TGCAGTGCCTTTAAGAGTGGACTCTTCAATGAGCAGTTCTTC.

The chain joins TRBV5-1 to TRBJ1-5; D uncertain. The CDR3 length is 15 residues. Germline CDR1 reads SGHRS; CDR2 reads YFSETQ. V was shortened by 0 bases and J by 3 bases, with 10 bases between the two germline ends. CDR3 in DNA: TGCGCCAGCAGCTTGGGATTGGGAGACAATCAGCCCCAGCATTTT. Protein product: CASSLGLGDNQPQHF.

This chain joins TRBV10-3 and TRBJ1-2; no clear D gene. With 2 bases removed from V and 7 bases from J, the gap between germline ends came to 11 bases. This CDR3 is built from 13 residues. Germline V gives CDR1 ENHRY, CDR2 SYGVKD. CDR3 in amino acids: CAISERTSGGYTF. CDR3 DNA sequence: TGTGCCATCAGTGAGCGAACCTCGGGTGGCTACACCTTC.

At least ten counts were recorded for this clonotype. The J gene is TRBJ1-1, the V gene TRBV7-2; perhaps TRBD1 as D (6 bases). The length of the CDR3 is 15 residues. Germline loops: CDR1 SGHTA, CDR2 FQGNSA. V lost 4 bases and J lost 4, with 16 bases in between. For the CDR3, the DNA is TGTGCCAGCAGCTCGTATTTACGGGGGGCCACTGAAGCTTTCTTT. This sequence encodes CASSSYLRGATEAFF.

V usage is TRBV12-3 or TRBV12-4 and J usage is TRBJ1-1; D ambiguous. This CDR3 spans 14 amino acids. V was trimmed by 2 bases and J by 1 base, leaving 8 bases between them. The chain's CDR3 is CASSLTRENTEAFF. CDR3 sequence (DNA): TGTGCCAGCAGTTTAACGAGGGAGAACACTGAAGCTTTCTTT.

This clonotype appeared a few times. The CDR3 coding sequence is TGTGCCAGCAGCTTGCGGCAGACCAATGAAAAACTGTTTTTT. It yields the protein CASSLRQTNEKLFF. The chain joins TRBV5-6 to TRBJ1-4; no reliable D call. Germline lookup yields CDR1 SGHDT and CDR2 YYEEEE. The length of the CDR3 is 14 residues. With 1 base removed from V and 5 bases from J, the gap between germline ends came to 9 bases.

This clonotype was seen repeatedly, ten times or more. The chain employs TRBV20-1 and TRBJ2-7; no definite D call. CDR3 length equals 15 residues. V lost 0 bases and J lost 2, with 14 bases in between. Germline values: CDR1 DFQATT, CDR2 SNEGSKA (reference sequence). The CDR3 spells CSARDSGKGTYEQYF. CDR3 in DNA: TGCAGTGCTAGAGATTCAGGCAAGGGAACCTACGAGCAGTACTTC.

Comment on this clonotype: A much larger clone lies a single base off, so this may be a read error. V and J are TRBV9 and TRBJ1-3; D not certain. This CDR3 comprises 17 residues. Germline V CDR1 and CDR2: SGDLS, YYNGEE. CDR3 nucleotides: TGTGTCAGCAGCGTAGATCCAGGAACCGGCGCTGGAAACACCATATATTTT. Translation: CVSSVDPGTGAGNTIYF.

The chain recombines TRBV7-2 with TRBJ2-7; D is perhaps TRBD2 (7 bases). The CDR3 spans 15 residues. V was clipped by 2 bases and J by 5 bases, with 16 bases between them. Germline V gene data show CDR1 as SGHTA and CDR2 as FQGNSA. As DNA, the CDR3 is TGTGCCAGCAGCTTAAGGGGGGGGCCCGGCCACGAGCAGTACTTC. Protein sequence: CASSLRGGPGHEQYF.

This clonotype was counted ten times or more. J is TRBJ2-7 and V is TRBV5-1, with 8 bases identical to TRBD1. Trimming took 0 bases from V and 5 from J; bases not matched to a gene: 10. The CDR3 has 16 amino acids. Germline V CDR1 and CDR2: SGHRS, YFSETQ. The CDR3 loop is CASSLGQGARIDEQYF. For the CDR3, the DNA is TGCGCCAGCAGCTTGGGGCAGGGGGCGCGGATCGACGAGCAGTACTTC.

This clonotype showed up many times. The rearrangement links TRBV6-1 to TRBJ1-1, with a possible D match to TRBD1 (5 bases). CDR1 and CDR2 from the germline V gene are MNHNS and SASEGT. V was clipped by 7 bases and J by 4 bases, with 13 bases between them. The CDR3 sequence is 13 residues long. This CDR3 reads CASTVGGFTEAFF. The DNA of the CDR3 is TGTGCCAGCACGGTGGGGGGGTTCACTGAAGCTTTCTTT.

This chain connects TRBV20-1 to TRBJ2-7, with D perhaps TRBD1 (6 bases). CDR3 size: 12 residues. Germline CDR1 reads DFQATT; CDR2 reads SNEGSKA (reference sequence). Trimming took off 5 bases at V and 7 bases at J, with 15 bases between the two ends. The CDR3 loop is CSASRTVREQYF. In nucleotides, the CDR3 is TGCAGTGCTTCTAGGACAGTAAGGGAGCAGTACTTC.